A selection of T cell receptor beta chains follows, all from one sample in a study of blood T cell repertoires in COVID-19. Libraries were prepared by immunoSEQ multiplex PCR; TCRdb keeps only in-frame clonotypes and omits some of them. The table lists 250,000 to 300,000 clones, 85% to 90% of them singletons, with 3.7% in the top ten. The specimen sequenced was peripheral blood. The receptor set was obtained from a middle-aged woman with acute or convalescent COVID-19. Each CDR3 is given with its conserved first and last residue. A D gene is named only where the DNA matches it firmly. The listing skips clone size in some rows; elsewhere it reads once, few, many or a size class.

J gene: TRBJ2-4
V gene: TRBV5-1
clone size: NA
D gene: NA
CDR3 DNA: TGCGCCAGCAGCCCACACCAGGGAAGGGCCAAAAACATTCAGTACTTC
CDR3 protein: CASSPHQGRAKNIQYF

J gene: TRBJ1-3
V gene: TRBV4-1
clone size: NA
D gene: NA
CDR3 DNA: TGCGCCAGCAGCCACCCACGGAACGGGACACAGTCCCGGAGCTCTGGAAACACCATATATTTT
CDR3 protein: CASSHPRNGTQSRSSGNTIYF

J gene: TRBJ1-2
V gene: TRBV3-1/TRBV3-2
clone size: NA
D gene: NA
CDR3 DNA: TGTGCCAGCAGCCAATCGACAGTGAACTATGGCTACACCTTC
CDR3 protein: CASSQSTVNYGYTF

J gene: TRBJ2-5
V gene: TRBV5-6
clone size: NA
D gene: TRBD2
CDR3 DNA: TGTGCCAGCAGCTTGTATGGTCTTAGCGGGGTGAAGACCCAGTACTTC
CDR3 protein: CASSLYGLSGVKTQYF

J gene: TRBJ1-4
V gene: TRBV18
clone size: once
D gene: NA
CDR3 DNA: TGTGCCAGCTCACTGGGGGCGGCTAATGAAAAACTGTTTTTT
CDR3 protein: CASSLGAANEKLFF

J gene: TRBJ1-1
V gene: TRBV4-2
clone size: NA
D gene: NA
CDR3 DNA: TGTGCCAGCAGCCAAGCGGCAGGGGCGATAAACACTGAAGCTTTCTTT
CDR3 protein: CASSQAAGAINTEAFF

J gene: TRBJ1-6
V gene: TRBV5-6
clone size: once
D gene: NA
CDR3 DNA: TGTGCCAGCAGCTTTGGCAGGGGTAATTCACCCCTCCACTTT
CDR3 protein: CASSFGRGNSPLHF

J gene: TRBJ2-3
V gene: TRBV5-8
clone size: NA
D gene: TRBD1
CDR3 DNA: TGTGCCAGCAGCCGGACCGACAGGGTAAAGACAGATACGCAGTATTTT
CDR3 protein: CASSRTDRVKTDTQYF

J gene: TRBJ1-2
V gene: TRBV5-5
clone size: NA
D gene: NA
CDR3 DNA: TGTGCCAGCAGCCCTTCCGAATGGCCCTCCTATGGCTACACCTTC
CDR3 protein: CASSPSEWPSYGYTF

J gene: TRBJ2-1
V gene: TRBV4-1
clone size: NA
D gene: TRBD2
CDR3 DNA: TGCGCCAGCAGCCAAGGAGGCGGGGGGACCTACAATGAGCAGTTCTTC
CDR3 protein: CASSQGGGGTYNEQFF

J gene: TRBJ2-2
V gene: TRBV19
clone size: NA
D gene: TRBD1
CDR3 DNA: TGTGCCAGTAGTAGACAGGGGGCTTCAACTAACACCGGGGAGCTGTTTTTT
CDR3 protein: CASSRQGASTNTGELFF

J gene: TRBJ1-6
V gene: TRBV28
clone size: NA
D gene: TRBD1
CDR3 DNA: TGTGCCAGCGCTCGAGACAGGGCCGTTTCACCCCTCCACTTT
CDR3 protein: CASARDRAVSPLHF

J gene: TRBJ1-6
V gene: TRBV7-3
clone size: NA
D gene: NA
CDR3 DNA: TGTGCCAGCAGCTCCAGCTCCTATAATTCACCCCTCCACTTT
CDR3 protein: CASSSSSYNSPLHF

J gene: TRBJ1-5
V gene: TRBV19
clone size: NA
D gene: TRBD1
CDR3 DNA: TGTGCCAGTAGACCCCTCACAGGGGTCGGTAATCAGCCCCAGCATTTT
CDR3 protein: CASRPLTGVGNQPQHF

J gene: TRBJ2-3
V gene: TRBV10-2
clone size: NA
D gene: NA
CDR3 DNA: TGCGCCAGCAGTGAGTCTTTTCCCCCCCGGGGTTATTTT
CDR3 protein: CASSESFPPRGYF

J gene: TRBJ1-3
V gene: TRBV27
clone size: once
D gene: TRBD1
CDR3 DNA: TGTGCCAGCAGCGCCTCCTACGACAGGGTGGGAAACACCATATATTTT
CDR3 protein: CASSASYDRVGNTIYF

J gene: TRBJ1-6
V gene: TRBV2
clone size: NA
D gene: NA
CDR3 DNA: TGTGCCAGCAGCCCGGGCGGGCTGCTCTCCTATAATTCACCCCTCCACTTT
CDR3 protein: CASSPGGLLSYNSPLHF

J gene: TRBJ2-1
V gene: TRBV11-3
clone size: NA
D gene: NA
CDR3 DNA: TGTGCCAGCAGCTTAGGACAGAGCTCCTACAATGAGCAGTTCTTC
CDR3 protein: CASSLGQSSYNEQFF

J gene: TRBJ1-1
V gene: TRBV5-5
clone size: NA
D gene: NA
CDR3 DNA: TGTGCCAGCAGCTTGACTGAGAAAGCGAACACTGAAGCTTTCTTT
CDR3 protein: CASSLTEKANTEAFF

J gene: TRBJ2-1
V gene: TRBV25-1
clone size: NA
D gene: TRBD2
CDR3 DNA: TGTGCCAGCAGTAAGACTAGCGGGGGGGCCTCCTACAATGAGCAGTTCTTC
CDR3 protein: CASSKTSGGASYNEQFF

J gene: TRBJ1-1
V gene: TRBV28
clone size: once
D gene: NA
CDR3 DNA: TGTGCCAGCAAGGGGGGAGGGGCACTTTCACATAGAACGGCTTTCTTT
CDR3 protein: CASKGGGALSHRTAFF

J gene: TRBJ2-5
V gene: TRBV29-1
clone size: NA
D gene: NA
CDR3 DNA: TGCAGCGTTGACCGGGGTCGGGAGACCCAGTACTTC
CDR3 protein: CSVDRGRETQYF

J gene: TRBJ1-1
V gene: TRBV6-5
clone size: once
D gene: NA
CDR3 DNA: TGTGCCAGCAGTTACCTGGGGAGCAACACTGAAGCTTTCTTT
CDR3 protein: CASSYLGSNTEAFF

J gene: TRBJ1-2
V gene: TRBV11-2
clone size: NA
D gene: NA
CDR3 DNA: TGTGCCAGCAGCTTAAGAGGTACGAGCTACACCTTC
CDR3 protein: CASSLRGTSYTF

J gene: TRBJ2-1
V gene: TRBV24-1
clone size: NA
D gene: NA
CDR3 DNA: TGTGCCACCAGTGATTTGAGTGCGTACAATGAGCAGTTCTTC
CDR3 protein: CATSDLSAYNEQFF

J gene: TRBJ2-3
V gene: TRBV7-2
clone size: NA
D gene: NA
CDR3 DNA: TGTGCCAGCAGCTTAGTCACTAGAGTCCCAGATACGCAGTATTTT
CDR3 protein: CASSLVTRVPDTQYF

J gene: TRBJ2-5
V gene: TRBV11-2
clone size: once
D gene: NA
CDR3 DNA: TGTGCCAGCAGCTTAGCGCAGACTTGGGAGACCCAGTACTTC
CDR3 protein: CASSLAQTWETQYF

J gene: TRBJ1-1
V gene: TRBV10-3
clone size: NA
D gene: NA
CDR3 DNA: TGTGCCATCAGTGATTTAACTGGCGGACAGCTCGGTCTATCGTTGAACACTGAAGCTTTCTTT
CDR3 protein: CAISDLTGGQLGLSLNTEAFF

J gene: TRBJ2-3
V gene: TRBV7-2
clone size: NA
D gene: NA
CDR3 DNA: TGTGCCAGCAGGACTGCCTACACAGATACGCAGTATTTT
CDR3 protein: CASRTAYTDTQYF

J gene: TRBJ1-6
V gene: TRBV7-9
clone size: NA
D gene: TRBD1
CDR3 DNA: TGTGCCAGCAGCCCGGGACAGGGGAATTCACCCCTCCACTTT
CDR3 protein: CASSPGQGNSPLHF

J gene: TRBJ2-5
V gene: TRBV4-2
clone size: NA
D gene: TRBD1
CDR3 DNA: TGTGCCAGCAGCCAAGAGCAGGGGGCGGGCCAAGAGACCCAGTACTTC
CDR3 protein: CASSQEQGAGQETQYF

J gene: TRBJ1-2
V gene: TRBV30
clone size: NA
D gene: NA
CDR3 DNA: TGTGCCTGGACTAGATTCCCCGGTGACTATGGCTACACCTTC
CDR3 protein: CAWTRFPGDYGYTF

J gene: TRBJ1-1
V gene: TRBV4-2
clone size: NA
D gene: NA
CDR3 DNA: TGTGCCAGCAGCCAAGCAGAGCGCAGCACTGAAGCTTTCTTT
CDR3 protein: CASSQAERSTEAFF

J gene: TRBJ2-2
V gene: TRBV7-3
clone size: NA
D gene: TRBD2
CDR3 DNA: TGTGCCAGCAGCTTAGGACTAGCGGGACCGGCGGCCGGGGAGCTGTTTTTT
CDR3 protein: CASSLGLAGPAAGELFF

J gene: TRBJ1-2
V gene: TRBV4-1
clone size: NA
D gene: NA
CDR3 DNA: TGCGCCAGCAGCCGGACTAGCGATGGCTACACCTTC
CDR3 protein: CASSRTSDGYTF

J gene: TRBJ1-5
V gene: TRBV10-2
clone size: NA
D gene: TRBD1
CDR3 DNA: TGCGCCAGCAGTGGACAGGGGGGCAATCAGCCCCAGCATTTT
CDR3 protein: CASSGQGGNQPQHF

J gene: TRBJ1-5
V gene: TRBV21-1
clone size: once
D gene: NA
CDR3 DNA: TGTGCCAGCAGCAAAGCCCCCGGGACAGGCTATAGCAATCAGCCCCAGCATTTT
CDR3 protein: CASSKAPGTGYSNQPQHF

J gene: TRBJ1-2
V gene: TRBV5-1
clone size: NA
D gene: TRBD1
CDR3 DNA: TGCGCCAGCAGCACAGGGACAGGGGAGAACTATGGCTACACCTTC
CDR3 protein: CASSTGTGENYGYTF

J gene: TRBJ2-1
V gene: TRBV10-3
clone size: NA
D gene: TRBD1
CDR3 DNA: TGTGCCATCACTATGGACCCAGGGGGCAATGAGCAGTTCTTC
CDR3 protein: CAITMDPGGNEQFF

J gene: TRBJ2-5
V gene: TRBV7-9
clone size: NA
D gene: NA
CDR3 DNA: TGTGCCAGCAGCCCTGAAAGTCAGGCGAGAGGGAAGACCCAGTACTTC
CDR3 protein: CASSPESQARGKTQYF

J gene: TRBJ2-1
V gene: TRBV30
clone size: once
D gene: TRBD1
CDR3 DNA: TGTGCCTGGTCTTGGCGAGGGGGCCTCACTGAGCAGTTCTTC
CDR3 protein: CAWSWRGGLTEQFF

J gene: TRBJ1-1
V gene: TRBV7-2
clone size: NA
D gene: NA
CDR3 DNA: TGTGCCAGCAGCGTATTAGGGGGGGGGAACACTGAAGCTTTCTTT
CDR3 protein: CASSVLGGGNTEAFF

J gene: TRBJ1-2
V gene: TRBV5-4
clone size: NA
D gene: TRBD1
CDR3 DNA: TGTGCCAGCAGCACGCCGGGACAGGGTCTGGGTGGCTACACCTTC
CDR3 protein: CASSTPGQGLGGYTF

J gene: TRBJ1-6
V gene: TRBV19
clone size: NA
D gene: NA
CDR3 DNA: TGTGCCAGTAGGTTAGGGGAGGCGAAGAATTCACCCCTCCACTTT
CDR3 protein: CASRLGEAKNSPLHF

J gene: TRBJ1-2
V gene: TRBV5-1
clone size: NA
D gene: NA
CDR3 DNA: TGCGCCAGCAGCTTGGGAATAACAGATAACTATGGCTACACCTTC
CDR3 protein: CASSLGITDNYGYTF

J gene: TRBJ2-1
V gene: TRBV7-2
clone size: NA
D gene: NA
CDR3 DNA: TGTGCCAGCAGCAAAGGGAGGGGGGGCCAACACAATGAGCAGTTCTTC
CDR3 protein: CASSKGRGGQHNEQFF

J gene: TRBJ1-2
V gene: TRBV28
clone size: NA
D gene: NA
CDR3 DNA: TGTGCCAGCATTCCGTCCCGTGGGGAGGGCTACACCTTC
CDR3 protein: CASIPSRGEGYTF

J gene: TRBJ1-1
V gene: TRBV27
clone size: NA
D gene: TRBD1
CDR3 DNA: TGTGCCAGCAGTTCGTCGTACAGGGGTGAAGCTTTCTTT
CDR3 protein: CASSSSYRGEAFF